One and the same sample provided the 12 T cell receptor beta chains below, sequenced in a study of shared clonotypes between healthy human individuals. Produced via immunoSEQ multiplex PCR; TCRdb's table is partial and in-frame only. The sample has 700,000 or so clones, approximately 79% seen once. The sample was memory CD4+ T cells sorted from blood. Subset specified: CD45RA-negative fraction. Receptor source: a woman aged 25 to 45 in good health.

This chain connects TRBV2 to TRBJ2-7; either TRBD1 or TRBD2 may supply D (6 bases each). Germline V lookup: CDR1 SNHLY, CDR2 FYNNEI. The V end was cut by 6 bases, the J end by 3 bases, with 21 bases between. The CDR3 runs 16 residues. CDR3 coding DNA: TGTGCCAGCAGCGACCTGACAAGGGGGGTCTTCTACGAGCAGTACTTC. Translating gives CASSDLTRGVFYEQYF.

V gene TRBV16 combines with J gene TRBJ1-4; 7 nucleotides line up with TRBD1. With V trimmed by 4 bases and J by 8 bases, 4 bases remained unmatched. The CDR3 runs to 13 residues. The germline gives CDR1 KGHSY, CDR2 FQNENV. The CDR3 loop reads CASSRTGVEKLFF. CDR3 DNA: TGTGCCAGCAGCCGGACAGGCGTGGAAAAACTGTTTTTT.

The DNA of the CDR3 is TGTGCCAGCAGTGTTACGGGCGCCCCTGGGGCTTGCACCTTC. Its translation is CASSVTGAPGACTF. The J gene is TRBJ1-2, the V gene TRBV9; TRBD1 is a possible D gene (5 bases). Germline V gene data show CDR1 as SGDLS and CDR2 as YYNGEE. The length of the CDR3 is 14 residues. V was shortened by 5 bases and J by 13 bases, with 24 bases between the two germline ends. Drawing the rest from reference TRBV9 and TRBJ1-2, the complete variable domain is DSGVTQTPKHLITATGQRVTLRCSPRSGDLSVYWYQQSLDQGLQFLIQYYNGEERAKGNILERFSAQQFPDLHSELNLSSLELGDSALYFCASSVTGAPGACTFGSGTRLTVV.

This clone appeared a few times. This chain joins TRBV7-2 and TRBJ2-7; 7 bases agree with TRBD2. V shed 1 base and J 2 bases; nucleotides not matched to a gene: 11. CDR3 length: 17 residues. Germline values: CDR1 SGHTA, CDR2 FQGNSA. The DNA of the CDR3 is TGTGCCAGCAGCTTAGTGTGGGGAGCGGGGAGCGCCTACGAGCAGTACTTC. Translated: CASSLVWGAGSAYEQYF.

CDR3 loop: CASSIGPPVGSLHEQFF. The CDR3 nucleotides are TGTGCCAGTAGTATAGGTCCCCCGGTCGGGAGTTTGCATGAGCAGTTCTTC. V gene TRBV19 combines with J gene TRBJ2-1, with D possibly being TRBD2 (6 bases). This CDR3 is built from 17 residues. V lost 1 base, J lost 8 bases, and 21 bases lay in between. Per the germline V gene, CDR1 is LNHDA and CDR2 is SQIVND (reference sequence).

This clone was picked up a small number of times. This sequence may be a read error, since a much larger clone differs from it by one base. Other DNA sequences in the sample encode the same CDR3. The V call is TRBV5-1, the J call TRBJ2-1; 7 bases match TRBD2. With 4 bases clipped from V and 1 base from J, the junction kept 5 bases outside the gene matches. CDR3 length equals 15 residues. CDR1 is SGHRS, CDR2 YFSETQ, per germline. CDR3 DNA: TGCGCCAGCAGCACATCTAGCGGTTCCTACAATGAGCAGTTCTTC. Translating gives CASSTSSGSYNEQFF.

About this clone itself: This CDR3 is also generated by other DNA sequences in the sample. The gene calls are TRBV27 and TRBJ2-7; D uncertain. CDR1 and CDR2 from the germline V gene are MNHEY and SMNVEV (reference sequence). V lost 0 bases and J 3 bases, leaving 9 bases between the germline ends. The CDR3 has 14 amino acids. DNA for the CDR3: TGTGCCAGCAGTTTATCGATCCTTAGCTACGAGCAGTACTTC. Amino acids: CASSLSILSYEQYF.

The chain joins TRBV19 to TRBJ2-1, with 12 bases matching TRBD2. The CDR3 runs 14 residues. Unmatched junction bases numbered 5, after V lost 8 bases and J lost 6 bases. Germline CDR1 is LNHDA and CDR2 is SQIVND (reference sequence). DNA for the CDR3: TGTGCCAGTTCGACTAGCGGGAGTGGCAATGAGCAGTTCTTC. Protein product: CASSTSGSGNEQFF.

V usage is TRBV2 and J usage is TRBJ1-5; D is undetermined. Germline CDR1 is SNHLY and CDR2 is FYNNEI. This CDR3 has 13 residues. Trimming left V 3 bases short and J 5 bases short, with 8 bases between. The chain's CDR3 is CASSDDGDQPQHF. The CDR3 coding sequence is TGTGCCAGCAGTGACGACGGAGATCAGCCCCAGCATTTT.

In the case of this clone: Other DNA sequences in this specimen translate into the identical CDR3. The V gene is TRBV18, the J gene TRBJ1-2, with 7 nucleotides matching TRBD1. This CDR3 spans 13 amino acids. Trimming cost V 3 bases and J 4 bases; bases outside gene matches: 2. Germline V lookup: CDR1 KGHSH, CDR2 LQKENI. In DNA form, the CDR3 reads TGTGCCAGCTCACCCGACAGGGCCTATGGCTACACCTTC. Protein sequence: CASSPDRAYGYTF.

This clone was observed once. J is TRBJ2-7 and V is TRBV18; 11 bases are shared with TRBD2. Germline V gene data show CDR1 as KGHSH and CDR2 as LQKENI. The CDR3 totals 17 residues. The V and J ends lost 6 bases and 0 bases, in that order; junction bases with no gene match: 10. CDR3 loop: CASSQGTSGPISYEQYF. The CDR3 bases are TGTGCCAGCTCCCAAGGGACTAGCGGCCCAATCTCCTACGAGCAGTACTTC.

The chain recombines TRBV7-9 with TRBJ1-2; D remains ambiguous. Germline V gene data show CDR1 as SEHNR and CDR2 as FQNEAQ (reference sequence). This CDR3 is built from 15 residues. Trimming shortened V by 5 bases and J by 0 bases, and 13 bases separated the two germline ends. In nucleotides, the CDR3 is TGTGCCAGCAGCCCCCGGGTTTTCTCTAACTATGGCTACACCTTC. It encodes CASSPRVFSNYGYTF.